This TCR beta chain was obtained from a study of beta chain features in type 1 diabetes. Around 0.12 L of blood, on average, came from one heparinised draw per donor. The sample holds a few counts of this clone. Expressed TCRB transcripts were sequenced because the isolated RNA had all been reverse transcribed beforehand. This table comes from immunoSEQ multiplex PCR, and its TCRdb copy is limited to in-frame clones, with some not included. The data contain 130,000 to 150,000 clones, about 10% of them singletons. The CDR3 consists of 15 residues. V trimming: 3 bases; J trimming: 10 bases; junction bases outside the gene matches: 9. Germline-derived CDR1 and CDR2 are KGHSH and LQKENI.

Material: naive CD4+ T cells from blood. The sequence was obtained from a man aged 18 to 29 in good health. This rearrangement joins TRBV18 to TRBJ1-2, with 12 bases aligning to TRBD1. The CDR3 sequence: CASSPVGQGARDYTF. The CDR3 coding sequence is TGTGCCAGCTCACCCGTGGGACAGGGGGCGCGTGACTACACCTTC.